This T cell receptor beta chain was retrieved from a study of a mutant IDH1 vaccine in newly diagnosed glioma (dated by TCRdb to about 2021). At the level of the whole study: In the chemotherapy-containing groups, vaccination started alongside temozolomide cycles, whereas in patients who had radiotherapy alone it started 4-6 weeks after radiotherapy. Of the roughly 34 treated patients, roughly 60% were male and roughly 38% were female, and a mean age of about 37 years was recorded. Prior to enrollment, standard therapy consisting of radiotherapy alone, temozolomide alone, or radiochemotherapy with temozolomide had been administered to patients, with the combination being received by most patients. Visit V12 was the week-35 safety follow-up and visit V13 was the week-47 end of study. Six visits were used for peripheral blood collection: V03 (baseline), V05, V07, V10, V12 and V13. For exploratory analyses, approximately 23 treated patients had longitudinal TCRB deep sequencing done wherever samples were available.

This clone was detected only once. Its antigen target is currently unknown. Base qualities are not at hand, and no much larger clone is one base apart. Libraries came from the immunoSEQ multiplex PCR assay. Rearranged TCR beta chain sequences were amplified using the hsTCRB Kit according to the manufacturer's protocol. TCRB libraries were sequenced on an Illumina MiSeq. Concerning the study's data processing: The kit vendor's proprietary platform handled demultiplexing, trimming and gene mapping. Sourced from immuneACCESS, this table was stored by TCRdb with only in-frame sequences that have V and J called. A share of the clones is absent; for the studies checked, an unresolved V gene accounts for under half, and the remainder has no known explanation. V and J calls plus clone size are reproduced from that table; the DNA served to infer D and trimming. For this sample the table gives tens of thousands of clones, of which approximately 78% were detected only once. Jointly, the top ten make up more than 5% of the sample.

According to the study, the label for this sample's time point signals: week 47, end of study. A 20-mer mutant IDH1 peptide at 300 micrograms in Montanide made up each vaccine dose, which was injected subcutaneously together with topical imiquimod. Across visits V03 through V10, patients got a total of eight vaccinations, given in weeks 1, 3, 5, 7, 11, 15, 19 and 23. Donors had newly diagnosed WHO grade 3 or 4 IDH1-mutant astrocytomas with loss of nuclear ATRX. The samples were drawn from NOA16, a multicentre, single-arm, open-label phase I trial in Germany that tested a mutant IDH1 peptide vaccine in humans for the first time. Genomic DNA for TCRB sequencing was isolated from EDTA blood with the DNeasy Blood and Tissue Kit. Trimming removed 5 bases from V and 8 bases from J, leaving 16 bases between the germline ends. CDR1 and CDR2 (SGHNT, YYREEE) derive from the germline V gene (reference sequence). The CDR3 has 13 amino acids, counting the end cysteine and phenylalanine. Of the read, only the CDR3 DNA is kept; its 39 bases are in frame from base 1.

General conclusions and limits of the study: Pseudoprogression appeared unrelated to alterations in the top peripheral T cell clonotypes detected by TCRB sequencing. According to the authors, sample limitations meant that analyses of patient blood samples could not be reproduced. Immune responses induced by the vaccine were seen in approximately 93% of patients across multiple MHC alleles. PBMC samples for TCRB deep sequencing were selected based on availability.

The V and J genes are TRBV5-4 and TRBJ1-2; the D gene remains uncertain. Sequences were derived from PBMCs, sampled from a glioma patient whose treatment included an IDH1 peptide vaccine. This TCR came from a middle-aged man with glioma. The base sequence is TGTGCCAGCAGAAATGTCCCAGACGGCGGCTACACCTTC. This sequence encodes CASRNVPDGGYTF.